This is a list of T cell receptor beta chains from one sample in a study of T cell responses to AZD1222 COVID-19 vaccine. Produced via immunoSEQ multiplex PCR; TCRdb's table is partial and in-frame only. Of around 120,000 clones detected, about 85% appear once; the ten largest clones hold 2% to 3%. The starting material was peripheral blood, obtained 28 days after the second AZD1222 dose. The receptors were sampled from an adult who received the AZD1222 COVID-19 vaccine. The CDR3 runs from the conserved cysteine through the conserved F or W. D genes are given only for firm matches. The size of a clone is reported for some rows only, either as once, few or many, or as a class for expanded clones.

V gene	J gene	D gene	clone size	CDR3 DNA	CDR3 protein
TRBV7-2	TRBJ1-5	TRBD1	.	TGTGCCAGCAGCTACCGGGACAGAAATCAGCCCCAGCATTTT	CASSYRDRNQPQHF
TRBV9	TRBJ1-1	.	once	TGTGCCAGCAGCGTAGCCGTGTCCGGTATGGGGACTGAAGCTTTCTTT	CASSVAVSGMGTEAFF
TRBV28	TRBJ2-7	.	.	TGTGCCAGCAGTTCCAACGAGCAGTACTTC	CASSSNEQYF
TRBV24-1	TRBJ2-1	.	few	TGTGCCACCAGTGATTTGCAGCCCAACCTGGGGGACAATGAGCAGTTCTTC	CATSDLQPNLGDNEQFF
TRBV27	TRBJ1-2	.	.	TGTGCCAGCAGTTTAGACAGAGAGAGCTTCTATGGCTACACCTTC	CASSLDRESFYGYTF
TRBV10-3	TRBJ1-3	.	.	TGTGCCATCAGTGAGTCGAGCGTGGAGGGCGAGAGTCCTTTAAATTTT	CAISESSVEGESPLNF
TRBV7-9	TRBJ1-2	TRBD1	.	TGTGCCAGCAGCGCCGGGACAGGAGGAACAGGTGGCTACACCTTC	CASSAGTGGTGGYTF
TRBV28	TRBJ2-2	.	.	TGTGCCAGCAGTTTGCTCAAGAACACCGGGGAGCTGTTTTTT	CASSLLKNTGELFF
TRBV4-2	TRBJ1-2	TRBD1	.	TGTGCCAGCAGCGCAAGGGACAGGGCAGCTTATGGCTACACCTTC	CASSARDRAAYGYTF
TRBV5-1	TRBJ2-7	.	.	TGCGCCAGCAGAGACGGAAAGAGCTCCTACGAGCAGTACTTC	CASRDGKSSYEQYF
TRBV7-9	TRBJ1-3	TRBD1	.	TGTGCCAGCAGCGTCGTGACAGGGTCTGGAAACACCATATATTTT	CASSVVTGSGNTIYF
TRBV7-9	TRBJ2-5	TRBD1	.	TGTGCCAGCAGCTTACCGGGACAGGGGGCAAAGACCCAGTACTTC	CASSLPGQGAKTQYF
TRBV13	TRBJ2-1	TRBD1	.	TGTGCCAGCAGCTTAGGCCTACAGGGGGGTTCCGTTTGGGACTCCTACAATGAGCAGTTCTTC	CASSLGLQGGSVWDSYNEQFF
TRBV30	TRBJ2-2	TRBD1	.	TGTGCCTGGAGCAACAGCCCAGGGGGCAACACCGGGGAGCTGTTTTTT	CAWSNSPGGNTGELFF
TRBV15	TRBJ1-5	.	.	TGTGCCACCAGCAGGGTCGACAGGTTAATTCAAGCCCAGCATTTT	CATSRVDRLIQAQHF
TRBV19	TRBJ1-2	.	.	TGTGCCAGTAGTACCAGAGCTAACTATGGCTACACCTTC	CASSTRANYGYTF
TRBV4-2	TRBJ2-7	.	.	TGTGCCAGCAGCCAGGGGTCTAGCGCGACACTCTACGAGCAGTACTTC	CASSQGSSATLYEQYF
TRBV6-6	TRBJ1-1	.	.	TGTGCCAGCAGCGACCCTAGAGGACAGAACACTGAAGCTTTCTTT	CASSDPRGQNTEAFF
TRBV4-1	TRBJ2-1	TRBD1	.	TGCGCCAGCAGCCTGACAGGGAGAGGTGAGCAGTTCTTC	CASSLTGRGEQFF
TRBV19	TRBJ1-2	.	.	TGTGCCAGTAGTACCCGGGAGGCTTATGGGAATGGCTACACCTTC	CASSTREAYGNGYTF
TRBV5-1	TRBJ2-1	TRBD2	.	TGCGCCAGCAGCTCCGGGACTAGCGGGTTATCCTACAATGAGCAGTTCTTC	CASSSGTSGLSYNEQFF
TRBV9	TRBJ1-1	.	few	TGTGCCAGCAGCTTCAACGGGGTCACTGAAGCTTTCTTT	CASSFNGVTEAFF